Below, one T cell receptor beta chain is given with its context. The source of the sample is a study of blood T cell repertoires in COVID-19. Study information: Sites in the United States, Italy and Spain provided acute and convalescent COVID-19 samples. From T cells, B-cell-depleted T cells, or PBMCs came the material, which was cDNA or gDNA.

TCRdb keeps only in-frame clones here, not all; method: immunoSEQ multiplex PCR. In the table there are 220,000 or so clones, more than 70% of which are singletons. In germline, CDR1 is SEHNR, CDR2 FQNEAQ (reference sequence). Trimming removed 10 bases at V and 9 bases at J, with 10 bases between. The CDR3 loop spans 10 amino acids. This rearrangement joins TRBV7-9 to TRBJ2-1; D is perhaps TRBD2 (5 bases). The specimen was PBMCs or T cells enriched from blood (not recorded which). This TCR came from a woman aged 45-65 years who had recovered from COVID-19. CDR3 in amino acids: CATGSGEQFF. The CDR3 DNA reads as TGTGCCACCGGAAGCGGTGAGCAGTTCTTC.